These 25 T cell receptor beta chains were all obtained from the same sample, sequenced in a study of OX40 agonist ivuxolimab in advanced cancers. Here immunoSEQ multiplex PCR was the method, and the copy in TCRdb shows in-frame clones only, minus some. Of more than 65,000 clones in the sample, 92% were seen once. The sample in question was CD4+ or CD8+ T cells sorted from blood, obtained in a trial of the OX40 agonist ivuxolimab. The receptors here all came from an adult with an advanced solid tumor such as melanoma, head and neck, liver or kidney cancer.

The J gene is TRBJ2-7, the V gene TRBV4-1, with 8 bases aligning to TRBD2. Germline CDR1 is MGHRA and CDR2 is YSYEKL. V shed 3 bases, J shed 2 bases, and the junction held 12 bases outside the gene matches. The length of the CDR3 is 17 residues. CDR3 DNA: TGCGCCAGCAGCCACCAAACGGGGGGGGGCGCGGCCTACGAGCAGTACTTC. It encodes CASSHQTGGGAAYEQYF.

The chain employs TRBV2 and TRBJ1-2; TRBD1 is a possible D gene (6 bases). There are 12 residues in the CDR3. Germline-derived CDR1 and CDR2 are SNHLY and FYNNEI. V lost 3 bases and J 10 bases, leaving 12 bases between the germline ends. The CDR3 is CASSDVQGFYTF. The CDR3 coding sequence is TGTGCCAGCAGTGACGTACAGGGATTCTACACCTTC. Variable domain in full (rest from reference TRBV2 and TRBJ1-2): EPEVTQTPSHQVTQMGQEVILRCVPISNHLYFYWYRQILGQKVEFLVSFYNNEISEKSEIFDDQFSVERPDGSNFTLKIRSTKLEDSAMYFCASSDVQGFYTFGSGTRLTVV.

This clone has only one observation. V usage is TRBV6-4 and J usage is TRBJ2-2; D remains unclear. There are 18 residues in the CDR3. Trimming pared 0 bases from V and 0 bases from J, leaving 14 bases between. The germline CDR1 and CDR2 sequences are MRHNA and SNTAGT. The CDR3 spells CASSDSVGSNPNTGELFF. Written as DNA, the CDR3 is TGTGCCAGCAGTGACTCGGTGGGTAGCAACCCGAACACCGGGGAGCTGTTTTTT.

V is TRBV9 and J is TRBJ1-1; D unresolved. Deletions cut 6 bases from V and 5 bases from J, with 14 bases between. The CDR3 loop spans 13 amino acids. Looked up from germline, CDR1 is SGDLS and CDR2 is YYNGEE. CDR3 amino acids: CASNPSSGTEAFF. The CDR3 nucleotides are TGTGCCAGCAATCCCTCTTCGGGGACTGAAGCTTTCTTT.

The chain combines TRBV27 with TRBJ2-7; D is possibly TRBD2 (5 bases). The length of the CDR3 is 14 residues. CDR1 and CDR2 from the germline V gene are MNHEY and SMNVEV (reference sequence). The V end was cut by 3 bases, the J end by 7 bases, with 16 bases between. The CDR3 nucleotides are TGTGCCAGCAGTTTTGGAGGTGGTCTGGGGGAGCAGTACTTC. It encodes CASSFGGGLGEQYF.

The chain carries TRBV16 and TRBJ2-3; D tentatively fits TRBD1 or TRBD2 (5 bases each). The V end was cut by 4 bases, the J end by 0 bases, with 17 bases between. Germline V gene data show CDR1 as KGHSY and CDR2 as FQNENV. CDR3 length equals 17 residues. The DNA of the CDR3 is TGTGCCAGCAGCCCTTACCGGGACCCCCGTAGCACAGATACGCAGTATTTT. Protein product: CASSPYRDPRSTDTQYF.

CDR3 sequence: CASSEGTGGIPYEQYF. In DNA, the CDR3 is TGTGCCAGCAGCGAGGGGACAGGGGGCATTCCCTACGAGCAGTACTTC. The chain employs TRBV9 and TRBJ2-7; 12 bases agree with TRBD1. CDR3 length: 16 amino acids. After removal of 3 bases from V and 2 bases from J, the junction contained 6 bases not matched to a gene. Per the germline V gene, CDR1 is SGDLS and CDR2 is YYNGEE. Combining the CDR3 with reference TRBV9 and TRBJ2-7 gives the whole variable domain DSGVTQTPKHLITATGQRVTLRCSPRSGDLSVYWYQQSLDQGLQFLIQYYNGEERAKGNILERFSAQQFPDLHSELNLSSLELGDSALYFCASSEGTGGIPYEQYFGPGTRLTVT.

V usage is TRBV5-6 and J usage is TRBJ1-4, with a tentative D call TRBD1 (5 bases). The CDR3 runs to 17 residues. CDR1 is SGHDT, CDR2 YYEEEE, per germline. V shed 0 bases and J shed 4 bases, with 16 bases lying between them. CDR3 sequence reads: CASSLGDSMELNEKLFF. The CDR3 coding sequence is TGTGCCAGCAGCTTGGGAGACAGCATGGAACTTAATGAAAAACTGTTTTTT.

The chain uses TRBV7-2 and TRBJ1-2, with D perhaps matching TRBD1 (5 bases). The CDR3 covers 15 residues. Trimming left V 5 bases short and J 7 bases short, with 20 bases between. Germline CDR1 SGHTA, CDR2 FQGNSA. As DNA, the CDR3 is TGTGCCAGCAGCCTTAGCCCGGACGGGGCTATTGGCTACACCTTC. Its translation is CASSLSPDGAIGYTF.

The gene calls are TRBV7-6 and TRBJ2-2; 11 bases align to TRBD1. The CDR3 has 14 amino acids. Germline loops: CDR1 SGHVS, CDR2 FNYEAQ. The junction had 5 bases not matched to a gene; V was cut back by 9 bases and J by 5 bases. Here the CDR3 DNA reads TGTGCCAGTAGGGACAGGGGGTATACCGGGGAGCTGTTTTTT. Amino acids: CASRDRGYTGELFF.

CDR3 amino acids: CASSLKVGGPYEQYF. CDR3 coding DNA: TGTGCCAGCAGCTTAAAAGTCGGGGGACCCTACGAGCAGTACTTC. The rearrangement joins TRBV7-9 to TRBJ2-7, with TRBD2 as a possible D gene (6 bases). CDR3 size: 15 residues. Trimming removed 2 bases at V and 2 bases at J, with 13 bases between. Germline V gene sequence: CDR1 SEHNR, CDR2 FQNEAQ (reference sequence).

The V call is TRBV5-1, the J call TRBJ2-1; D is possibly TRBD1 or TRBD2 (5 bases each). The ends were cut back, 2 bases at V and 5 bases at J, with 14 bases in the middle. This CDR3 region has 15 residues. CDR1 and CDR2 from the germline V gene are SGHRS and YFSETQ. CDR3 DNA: TGCGCCAGCAGCTTTGGACACCCGGGGCACAATGAGCAGTTCTTC. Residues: CASSFGHPGHNEQFF.

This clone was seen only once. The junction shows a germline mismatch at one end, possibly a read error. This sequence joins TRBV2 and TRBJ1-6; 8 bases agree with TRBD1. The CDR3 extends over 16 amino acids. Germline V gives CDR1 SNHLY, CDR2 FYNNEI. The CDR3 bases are TGTGCCAGCAGTGACCCGGACAGGGAATATAATTCACCCTTCCACTTT. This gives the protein CASSDPDREYNSPFHF.

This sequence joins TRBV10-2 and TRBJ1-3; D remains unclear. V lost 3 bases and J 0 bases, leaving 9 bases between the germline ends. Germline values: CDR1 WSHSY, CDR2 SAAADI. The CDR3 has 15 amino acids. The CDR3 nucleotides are TGCGCCAGCAGTGATGAGGGCCCCTCTGGAAACACCATATATTTT. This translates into CASSDEGPSGNTIYF.

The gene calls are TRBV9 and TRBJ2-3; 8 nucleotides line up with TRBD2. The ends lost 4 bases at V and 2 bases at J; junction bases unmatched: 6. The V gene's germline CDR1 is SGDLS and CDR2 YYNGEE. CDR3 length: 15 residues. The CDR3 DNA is TGTGCCAGCAGCTATTCAGCGGGGGACACAGATACGCAGTATTTT. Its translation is CASSYSAGDTDTQYF. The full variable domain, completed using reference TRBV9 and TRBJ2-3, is DSGVTQTPKHLITATGQRVTLRCSPRSGDLSVYWYQQSLDQGLQFLIQYYNGEERAKGNILERFSAQQFPDLHSELNLSSLELGDSALYFCASSYSAGDTDTQYFGPGTRLTVL.

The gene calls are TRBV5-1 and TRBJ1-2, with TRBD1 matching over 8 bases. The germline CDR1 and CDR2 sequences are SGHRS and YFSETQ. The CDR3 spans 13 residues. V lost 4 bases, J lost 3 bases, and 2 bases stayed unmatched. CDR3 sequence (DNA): TGCGCCAGCAGCAAGGGACAGGACTATGGCTACACCTTC. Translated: CASSKGQDYGYTF.

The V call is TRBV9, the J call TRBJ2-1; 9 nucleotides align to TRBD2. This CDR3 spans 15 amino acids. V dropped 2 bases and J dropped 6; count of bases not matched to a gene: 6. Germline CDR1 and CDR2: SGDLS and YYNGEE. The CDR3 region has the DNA TGTGCCAGCAGCGTCGGGACTAGCTCCCCCAATGAGCAGTTCTTC. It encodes CASSVGTSSPNEQFF. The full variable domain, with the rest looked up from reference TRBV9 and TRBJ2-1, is DSGVTQTPKHLITATGQRVTLRCSPRSGDLSVYWYQQSLDQGLQFLIQYYNGEERAKGNILERFSAQQFPDLHSELNLSSLELGDSALYFCASSVGTSSPNEQFFGPGTRLTVL.

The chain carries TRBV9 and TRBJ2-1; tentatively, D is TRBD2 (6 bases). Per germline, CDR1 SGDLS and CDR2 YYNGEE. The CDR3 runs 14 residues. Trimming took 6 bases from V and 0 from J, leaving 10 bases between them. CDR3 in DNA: TGTGCCAGCAACGGGGGTAGCTCCTACAATGAGCAGTTCTTC. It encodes CASNGGSSYNEQFF.

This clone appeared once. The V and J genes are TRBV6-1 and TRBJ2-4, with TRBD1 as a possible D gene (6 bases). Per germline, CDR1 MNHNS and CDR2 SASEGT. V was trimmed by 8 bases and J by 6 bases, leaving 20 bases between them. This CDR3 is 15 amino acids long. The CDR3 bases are TGTGCCAGCGCGAATTGGGGGCCGAAAGGAAACATTCAGTACTTC. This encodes CASANWGPKGNIQYF.

Here the CDR3 DNA reads TGCGCCAGCAGCCCTGAAGCGGGGCTCGGTACCGGGGAGCTGTTTTTT. It translates to CASSPEAGLGTGELFF. The chain carries TRBV4-1 and TRBJ2-2; 7 bases are shared with TRBD2. This CDR3 region has 16 residues. Germline CDR1 is MGHRA and CDR2 is YSYEKL. The V and J ends lost 4 bases and 5 bases, in that order; junction bases with no gene match: 10.

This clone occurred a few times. The CDR3 sequence is CASTYSEANYGYTF. CDR3 nucleotide sequence: TGCGCCAGCACCTACAGCGAAGCTAACTATGGCTACACCTTC. J is TRBJ1-2 and V is TRBV5-1; no clear D gene. The CDR3 covers 14 residues. V was trimmed by 6 bases and J by 0 bases, leaving 12 bases between them. Germline V CDR1 and CDR2: SGHRS, YFSETQ.

This CDR3 reads CASSYIRQGSYEQYF. The CDR3 DNA sequence: TGTGCCAGCAGCTACATCAGACAGGGTTCCTACGAGCAGTACTTC. The chain combines TRBV5-5 with TRBJ2-7, with TRBD1 identical over 7 bases. The CDR3 has 15 amino acids. Unmatched junction bases numbered 7, after V lost 3 bases and J lost 1 base. Germline V lookup: CDR1 SGHKS, CDR2 YYEKEE (reference sequence).

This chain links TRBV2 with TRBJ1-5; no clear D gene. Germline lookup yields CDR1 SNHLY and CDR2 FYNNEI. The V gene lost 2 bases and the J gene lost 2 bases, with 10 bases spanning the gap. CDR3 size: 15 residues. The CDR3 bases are TGTGCCAGCAGTGAATCGGGAGAGGGCAATCAGCCCCAGCATTTT. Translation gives CASSESGEGNQPQHF.

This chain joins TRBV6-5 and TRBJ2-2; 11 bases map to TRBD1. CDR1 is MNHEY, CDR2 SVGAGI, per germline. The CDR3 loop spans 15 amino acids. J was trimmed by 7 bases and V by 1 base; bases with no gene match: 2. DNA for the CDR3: TGTGCCAGCAGTTACTGGACAGGGGGCAGCGGGGAGCTGTTTTTT. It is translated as CASSYWTGGSGELFF.

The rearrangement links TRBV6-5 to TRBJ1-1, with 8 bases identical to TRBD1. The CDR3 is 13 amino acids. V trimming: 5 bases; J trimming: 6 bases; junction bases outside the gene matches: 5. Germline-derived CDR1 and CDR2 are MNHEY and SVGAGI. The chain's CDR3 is CASSIGQGAEAFF. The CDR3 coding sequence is TGTGCCAGCAGTATTGGACAGGGAGCTGAAGCTTTCTTT.